The 21 T cell receptor beta chains below all came from one sample that was sequenced in a study of metastatic and nonmetastatic thyroid tumors. TCRdb reprocessed the PCR reads via MiXCR. The table lists some 17,000 clones, over 20% of them singletons. All patients were treatment-naive before thyroid surgery. The sequenced sample was blood. These receptor sequences come from a male donor with papillary thyroid cancer or a benign thyroid nodule (not recorded which). Some clones in this sample may be carry-over from other donors' samples.

This clone is labeled medium-sized (0.01 to 0.1%). J is TRBJ1-2 and V is TRBV18; a possible D gene is TRBD1 (5 bases). The CDR3 length is 13 residues. V was clipped by 1 base and J by 9 bases, with 12 bases between them. Germline V gene data show CDR1 as KGHSH and CDR2 as LQKENI. For the CDR3, the DNA is TGTGCCAGCTCACCACGGGACGGGGATAGCTACACCTTC. Translating it yields CASSPRDGDSYTF.

This clone was seen at least ten times. CDR3 residues: CASSQDQLSGRPLHF. For the CDR3, the DNA is TGTGCCAGCAGCCAAGATCAGTTAAGCGGGCGGCCCCTCCACTTT. This rearrangement joins TRBV14 to TRBJ1-6; D uncertain. The CDR3 is 15 amino acids. CDR1 SGHDN and CDR2 FVKESK come from the germline V gene. Trimming pared 0 bases from V and 13 bases from J, leaving 16 bases between.

This clone is categorized as medium-sized. V and J are TRBV6-2 or TRBV6-3 and TRBJ2-7; 8 nucleotides match TRBD1. The CDR3 is made up of 14 amino acids. In germline, CDR1 is MNHEY, CDR2 SVGEGT. J lost 3 bases, V lost 4 bases, and 5 bases had no gene match. The CDR3 loop reads CASSSAGTGYEQYF. The CDR3 coding sequence is TGTGCCAGCAGTTCCGCCGGGACAGGCTACGAGCAGTACTTC.

The rearrangement links TRBV5-1 to TRBJ2-3, with TRBD2 identical over 7 bases. The V segment lost 0 bases and the J segment 1 base; nucleotides outside the gene matches: 2. The length of the CDR3 is 15 residues. Germline assignment: CDR1 SGHRS and CDR2 YFSETQ. CDR3 amino acids: CASSLATSGTDTQYF. In DNA, the CDR3 is TGCGCCAGCAGCTTGGCCACTAGCGGCACAGATACGCAGTATTTT.

With respect to this clone: The junction shows a germline mismatch at one end, possibly a read error. The rearrangement uses TRBV5-1 and TRBJ1-4; D may be TRBD1 (6 bases). CDR3 length equals 12 residues. Germline CDR1 SGHRS, CDR2 YFSETQ. DNA of the CDR3: TGCGCCAGCAGCATACAGGGTGAAGAACTGTTTTTT. Translation: CASSIQGEELFF.

The sample holds a few counts of this clone. J is TRBJ2-6 and V is TRBV6-2 or TRBV6-3, with TRBD1 matching 7 bases. This CDR3 is 18 amino acids long. The V gene end was trimmed by 0 bases and the J gene end by 2 bases; junction bases not matched to a gene: 7. The germline CDR1 and CDR2 sequences are MNHEY and SVGEGT. DNA for the CDR3: TGTGCCAGCAGTTACTCGATGCGAGGGGGCGCTGGGGCCAACGTCCTGACTTTC. This codes for CASSYSMRGGAGANVLTF.

This clone was counted at least ten times. The genes are TRBV12-3 or TRBV12-4 and TRBJ1-1; D remains unclear. CDR3 length: 13 amino acids. Trimming pared 3 bases from V and 1 base from J, leaving 6 bases between. CDR3 amino acids: CASSFQENTEAFF. The DNA for the CDR3 is TGTGCCAGCAGTTTTCAAGAGAACACTGAAGCTTTCTTT.

This chain connects TRBV6-1 to TRBJ1-2; no clear D gene. The V gene's germline CDR1 is MNHNS and CDR2 SASEGT. V was trimmed by 7 bases and J by 6 bases, leaving 18 bases between them. This CDR3 has 14 amino acids. CDR3 residues: CASTPIPQTDGYTF. The CDR3 DNA reads TGTGCCAGCACTCCCATCCCGCAGACGGATGGCTACACCTTC.

Within the sample, this clone is medium-sized. This chain links TRBV11-2 with TRBJ1-2; 8 nucleotides line up with TRBD1. The CDR3 runs to 13 residues. The germline V gene has CDR1 SGHAT and CDR2 FQNNGV. With 5 bases clipped from V and 9 bases from J, the junction kept 8 bases outside the gene matches. CDR3 bases: TGTGCCAGCAGCCCTTCGGACAGGGCAAGCTACACCTTC. It is translated as CASSPSDRASYTF.

The V and J genes are TRBV2 and TRBJ2-7; TRBD2 agrees at 7 bases. The CDR3 covers 14 residues. The V and J ends lost 2 bases and 3 bases, in that order; junction bases with no gene match: 4. Germline V gene lookup returns CDR1 SNHLY and CDR2 FYNNEI. The CDR3 DNA is TGTGCCAGCAGTGAACGGGAGGCCCTCTACGAGCAGTACTTC. Protein sequence: CASSEREALYEQYF.

Only a few counts were recorded for this clone. The chain uses TRBV2 and TRBJ1-2; D not certain. The CDR3 runs to 12 residues. V lost 4 bases and J lost 7, with 10 bases in between. Germline-derived CDR1 and CDR2 are SNHLY and FYNNEI. The CDR3 region is CASSVSQPGYTF. CDR3 DNA: TGTGCCAGCAGTGTGTCTCAGCCTGGCTACACCTTC.

There are a few counts of this clone. Relative to the germline gene, one junction end is altered; a read error may explain this. The V gene is TRBV18, the J gene TRBJ1-4; D remains ambiguous. The CDR3 consists of 15 residues. Germline V gives CDR1 KGHSH, CDR2 LQKENI. The CDR3 nucleotides are TGTGCAAGCTCACTAGGACGGGGAATCCGGGAAAAACTGTTTTTT. It codes for CASSLGRGIREKLFF. The whole variable domain, remainder taken from reference TRBV18 and TRBJ1-4, is NAGVMQNPRHLVRRRGQEARLRCSPMKGHSHVYWYRQLPEEGLKFMVYLQKENIIDESGMPKERFSAEFPKEGPSILRIQQVVRGDSAAYFCASSLGRGIREKLFFGSGTQLSVL.

This clone was picked up many times. The genes are TRBV7-9 and TRBJ2-7; 9 nucleotides line up with TRBD1. The CDR3 sequence is 15 residues long. After removal of 5 bases from V and 6 bases from J, the junction contained 11 bases not matched to a gene. In germline, CDR1 is SEHNR, CDR2 FQNEAQ (reference sequence). CDR3 protein: CASSPPGTGFGEQYF. CDR3 nucleotides: TGTGCCAGCAGCCCGCCCGGGACAGGGTTCGGCGAGCAGTACTTC.

This clone was found a few times. The V and J genes are TRBV12-3 or TRBV12-4 and TRBJ1-6; the match to TRBD1 covers 8 bases. The V gene end was trimmed by 6 bases and the J gene end by 5 bases; junction bases not matched to a gene: 6. The CDR3 has 15 residues. In DNA, the CDR3 is TGTGCCAGCAGAGAGAGGACAGGGCATAATTCACCCCTCCACTTT. It codes for CASRERTGHNSPLHF.

This clone was seen many times. The V and J genes are TRBV13 and TRBJ2-7, with 13 bases aligning to TRBD2. Germline V CDR1 and CDR2: PRHDT, FYEKMQ (reference sequence). CDR3 length equals 14 residues. After removal of 5 bases from V and 6 bases from J, the junction contained 4 bases not matched to a gene. In DNA form, the CDR3 reads TGTGCCAGCAGCAGACTAGCGGGAGGTGTCGAGCAGTACTTC. Protein product: CASSRLAGGVEQYF.

V and J are TRBV11-3 and TRBJ2-2; D remains unclear. This CDR3 has 14 amino acids. The V end lost 5 bases, the J end lost 0 bases, and 7 bases lay between the germline ends. Germline V lookup: CDR1 SGHNT, CDR2 YENEEA. CDR3 sequence (DNA): TGTGCCAGCAGCATAGGCCCGAACACCGGGGAGCTGTTTTTT. Translation: CASSIGPNTGELFF. The full variable domain, rest sourced from reference TRBV11-3 and TRBJ2-2, is EAGVVQSPRYKIIEKKQPVAFWCNPISGHNTLYWYLQNLGQGPELLIRYENEEAVDDSQLPKDRFSAERLKGVDSTLKIQPAELGDSAVYLCASSIGPNTGELFFGEGSRLTVL.

This clone has a count of ten or more. The chain uses TRBV6-4 and TRBJ2-1; 13 positions match TRBD2. Germline V CDR1 and CDR2: MRHNA, SNTAGT. V was clipped by 2 bases and J by 5 bases; unmatched bases: 0. The CDR3 runs 15 residues. CDR3 nucleotides: TGTGCCAGCAGTGACGGACTAGCGGGAGACAATGAGCAGTTCTTC. Protein sequence: CASSDGLAGDNEQFF.

This clone has ten or more counts. V usage is TRBV20-1 and J usage is TRBJ2-7; no clear D gene. V lost 3 bases and J lost 5, with 20 bases in between. Germline CDR1 is DFQATT and CDR2 is SNEGSKA (reference sequence). CDR3 size: 15 residues. CDR3 amino acids: CSARHLDGAPNEQYF. The CDR3 coding sequence is TGCAGTGCTAGGCATCTGGACGGAGCTCCTAACGAGCAGTACTTC.

This clone has ten or more counts. One base away lies a much larger clone, so this may be a sequencing read error. This chain joins TRBV27 and TRBJ1-5, with D possibly TRBD1 on 5 matching bases. With 8 bases removed from V and 7 bases from J, the gap between germline ends came to 15 bases. The CDR3 consists of 13 residues. Germline values: CDR1 MNHEY, CDR2 SMNVEV (reference sequence). CDR3 coding DNA: TGTGCCAGCGGACATTACTTTAACCAGCCCCAGCATTTT. It specifies CASGHYFNQPQHF.

Many counts were recorded for this clone. The chain has TRBV2 and TRBJ2-5; 7 bases align to TRBD2. The ends lost 2 bases at V and 3 bases at J; junction bases unmatched: 6. CDR1 and CDR2 (germline): SNHLY, FYNNEI. This CDR3 spans 15 amino acids. The DNA of the CDR3 is TGTGCCAGCAGTGAAATCTCTAGCGGAAAAGAGACCCAGTACTTC. This gives the protein CASSEISSGKETQYF.

This clone was recorded at least ten times. The CDR3 DNA reads as TGTGCCAGCAGCCAAGGACTAGCGGGAGCCTACAATGAGCAGTTCTTC. The encoded protein is CASSQGLAGAYNEQFF. J is TRBJ2-1 and V is TRBV14, with 12 bases that match TRBD2. V trimming: 1 base; J trimming: 2 bases; junction bases outside the gene matches: 0. The germline V gene encodes CDR1 SGHDN and CDR2 FVKESK. The CDR3 length is 16 residues.